A single sample gave rise to the 4 T cell receptor beta chains below, sequenced in a study of T-cell memory formation after mild COVID-19. A single record per CDR3 protein comes from TCRdb applying MiXCR to the 5' RACE reads. This table has about 140,000 distinct CDR3 sequences, about 14% appearing once. Material for sequencing was PBMCs or a T cell subset sorted from them (not recorded which). The source is an adult woman who had mild COVID-19 (a few samples of this study predate the infection). Cell type and time point are not known.

This clonotype was observed a handful of times. The chain is built from TRBV30 and TRBJ1-2; 8 bases map to TRBD1. Germline CDR1 is GTSNPN and CDR2 is SVGIG (reference sequence). With V trimmed by 2 bases and J by 4 bases, 12 bases remained unmatched. The CDR3 length is 16 residues. The CDR3: CAWSSLGQGYSYGYTF. For the CDR3, the DNA is TGTGCCTGGAGTTCTCTCGGACAGGGTTATAGCTATGGCTACACCTTC.

The rearrangement links TRBV7-8 to TRBJ2-4, with 7 bases fitting TRBD2. The V segment lost 2 bases and the J segment 1 base; nucleotides outside the gene matches: 5. Germline values: CDR1 SGHVS, CDR2 FQNEAQ. The CDR3 extends over 16 amino acids. The DNA of the CDR3 is TGTGCCAGCAGCTTACAGGCGGGAGTGGCCAAAAACATTCAGTACTTC. Translated: CASSLQAGVAKNIQYF.

This clonotype has more than one count but fewer than ten. V gene TRBV6-1 combines with J gene TRBJ1-5; TRBD1 aligns across 7 bases. With 8 bases clipped from V and 3 bases from J, the junction kept 7 bases outside the gene matches. Germline V gene sequence: CDR1 MNHNS, CDR2 SASEGT. CDR3 length: 14 amino acids. The CDR3 nucleotides read TGTGCCAGCTGCCGGGACAGACTCAATCAGCCCCAGCATTTT. It yields the protein CASCRDRLNQPQHF.

This chain joins TRBV7-9 and TRBJ1-5, with D unclear. Germline CDR1 and CDR2: SEHNR and FQNEAQ (reference sequence). The CDR3 runs to 13 residues. V lost 1 base and J 10 bases, leaving 11 bases between the germline ends. CDR3 DNA sequence: TGTGCCAGCAGCTTAGGGCCCTCGAGACCCCAGCATTTT. Encoded protein: CASSLGPSRPQHF.